A selection of T cell receptor beta chains follows, all from one sample in a study of beta chain features in type 1 diabetes. Generated by immunoSEQ multiplex PCR, the TCRdb table keeps only in-frame clones and is missing some. The sample contains around 500,000 clones, around 10% of which appear only once. Sequenced: naive CD4+ T cells from blood. These receptor sequences come from a woman aged 18-35 years in good health. The CDR3 runs from the conserved cysteine through the conserved F or W. D genes are given only for firm matches. Only some rows state a clone size, as once, few, many or a class for expanded clones.

NA	TRBV29-1	NA	TRBJ1-1	CSPVQGANTEAFF	TGCAGCCCTGTACAGGGTGCGAACACTGAAGCTTTCTTT
NA	TRBV5-1	few	TRBJ2-1	CASSLSRMPNEQFF	TGCGCCAGCAGCTTGTCCAGAATGCCCAATGAGCAGTTCTTC
NA	TRBV5-4	few	TRBJ2-3	CASTLKSSTDTQYF	TGTGCCAGCACCTTAAAGAGTTCAACAGATACGCAGTATTTT
NA	TRBV9	few	TRBJ2-5	CASSVGQPQETQYF	TGTGCCAGCAGCGTAGGGCAGCCCCAAGAGACCCAGTACTTC
TRBD1	TRBV27	NA	TRBJ1-4	CASSGLVSGRLTRGEKLFF	TGTGCCAGCAGTGGGCTTGTGTCGGGACGCCTTACCAGGGGGGAAAAACTGTTTTTT
NA	TRBV6-5	NA	TRBJ2-3	CASRGDTVTDTQYF	TGTGCCAGCAGGGGGGACACCGTCACAGATACGCAGTATTTT
NA	TRBV7-2	few	TRBJ2-6	CASEDTGIGANVLTF	TGTGCCAGCGAGGATACAGGAATTGGGGCCAACGTCCTGACTTTC
NA	TRBV7-2	few	TRBJ2-1	CASSPPTDRGYNEQFF	TGTGCCAGCAGCCCACCGACAGATAGGGGGTACAATGAGCAGTTCTTC
TRBD1	TRBV28	NA	TRBJ2-5	CASSLPGTGGRYQETQYF	TGTGCCAGCAGTTTACCAGGCACAGGGGGTCGGTACCAAGAGACCCAGTACTTC
NA	TRBV7-7	few	TRBJ1-5	CASSLSPSQPQHF	TGTGCTAGCAGCTTATCCCCTAGTCAGCCCCAGCATTTT
NA	TRBV10-3	few	TRBJ2-7	CAISEFRDEQYF	TGTGCCATCAGTGAGTTTAGGGACGAGCAGTACTTC
TRBD2	TRBV7-2	few	TRBJ2-7	CASSPWSGGSYEQYF	TGTGCCAGCAGCCCATGGTCGGGGGGCTCCTACGAGCAGTACTTC
TRBD2	TRBV25-1	NA	TRBJ2-3	CASSELGSGGASDTQYF	TGTGCCAGCAGTGAACTAGGTAGCGGGGGGGCTTCAGATACGCAGTATTTT
NA	TRBV13	NA	TRBJ2-5	CASSLTVPGETQYF	TGTGCCAGCAGCTTGACGGTTCCGGGCGAGACCCAGTACTTC
TRBD1	TRBV29-1	few	TRBJ1-2	CSVDRGMGGYTF	TGCAGCGTGGACAGGGGGATGGGTGGCTACACCTTC
NA	TRBV30	NA	TRBJ1-2	CAWRMGVGYGYTF	TGTGCCTGGAGGATGGGCGTGGGGTATGGCTACACCTTC
TRBD1	TRBV6-1	NA	TRBJ1-1	CASSDRENTEAFF	TGTGCCAGCAGCGACAGGGAGAACACTGAAGCTTTCTTT
NA	TRBV7-8	NA	TRBJ2-1	CASSLAGAYNEQFF	TGTGCCAGCAGCTTAGCGGGGGCCTACAATGAGCAGTTCTTC
TRBD2	TRBV9	few	TRBJ2-5	CASSVAGIAGGQETQYF	TGTGCCAGCAGCGTAGCCGGGATAGCGGGGGGTCAAGAGACCCAGTACTTC
NA	TRBV5-1	few	TRBJ2-1	CASSFSSAYNEQFF	TGCGCCAGCAGCTTTTCTAGCGCGTACAATGAGCAGTTCTTC
TRBD1	TRBV19	NA	TRBJ2-5	CASRRTGGVGTQYF	TGTGCCAGTAGGCGAACAGGGGGCGTTGGGACCCAGTACTTC
TRBD1	TRBV29-1	few	TRBJ1-5	CSVVPGQGTPQHF	TGCAGCGTTGTACCGGGACAGGGTACGCCCCAGCATTTT
NA	TRBV9	NA	TRBJ1-2	CASSVGTTNYGYTF	TGTGCCAGCAGCGTAGGGACGACAAACTATGGCTACACCTTC
NA	TRBV7-2	NA	TRBJ2-5	CASSRPGRGAQETQYF	TGTGCCAGCAGCCGACCCGGCCGGGGAGCACAAGAGACCCAGTACTTC
NA	TRBV4-2	few	TRBJ1-5	CASSQDGAGLWNQPQHF	TGTGCCAGCAGCCAAGATGGGGCAGGGTTGTGGAATCAGCCCCAGCATTTT
NA	TRBV7-9	NA	TRBJ2-7	CASSFDPGQGSYEQYF	TGTGCCAGCAGCTTTGACCCTGGGCAGGGGAGCTACGAGCAGTACTTC
NA	TRBV14	few	TRBJ2-5	CASSLEFGETQYF	TGTGCCAGCAGCCTGGAGTTTGGGGAGACCCAGTACTTC
NA	TRBV19	few	TRBJ2-3	CASSRTDTQYF	TGTGCCAGTAGTAGGACCGATACGCAGTATTTT
NA	TRBV18	few	TRBJ2-1	CASSPRGEQFF	TGTGCCAGCTCACCACGGGGTGAGCAGTTCTTC
NA	TRBV30	few	TRBJ1-1	CAWIHVSLEGGRGMNTEAFF	TGTGCCTGGATTCACGTATCACTGGAGGGAGGGAGAGGGATGAACACTGAAGCTTTCTTT
NA	TRBV11-2	few	TRBJ2-5	CASNPRGTSNKMTQYF	TGTGCCAGCAACCCCCGTGGGACATCCAACAAGATGACCCAGTACTTC
TRBD2	TRBV10-3	NA	TRBJ2-3	CATLAGTVDTQYF	TGTGCCACTTTAGCGGGGACGGTGGATACGCAGTATTTT
NA	TRBV19	NA	TRBJ2-1	CASSMRNEQFF	TGTGCCAGTAGTATGCGTAATGAGCAGTTCTTC
TRBD1	TRBV25-1	NA	TRBJ2-3	CASSRDRSSTDTQYF	TGTGCCAGCTCTCGGGACAGGAGCAGCACAGATACGCAGTATTTT
NA	TRBV7-3	few	TRBJ2-3	CASSLRAGPDTQYF	TGTGCCAGCAGCTTACGGGCGGGGCCAGATACGCAGTATTTT
TRBD2	TRBV5-1	NA	TRBJ2-4	CASSTGLAGGRPQNIQYF	TGCGCCAGCAGTACCGGACTAGCGGGGGGCCGCCCCCAAAACATTCAGTACTTC
TRBD2	TRBV9	NA	TRBJ2-5	CASSVREGTQETQYF	TGTGCCAGCAGCGTACGGGAGGGGACCCAAGAGACCCAGTACTTC
NA	TRBV2	NA	TRBJ1-2	CASSTDSTYGYTF	TGTGCCAGCAGTACGGACAGCACCTATGGCTACACCTTC
TRBD1	TRBV10-3	few	TRBJ1-1	CAIRTGDRAFF	TGTGCCATTCGGACAGGGGATAGAGCTTTCTTT
NA	TRBV30	few	TRBJ2-2	CAWDQGTGELFF	TGTGCCTGGGACCAAGGGACCGGGGAGCTGTTTTTT
TRBD2	TRBV30	few	TRBJ2-2	CAWRALAGITGELFF	TGTGCCTGGAGAGCATTAGCGGGAATCACCGGGGAGCTGTTTTTT
NA	TRBV7-3	few	TRBJ2-1	CASSLSSASSYNEQFF	TGTGCCAGCAGCTTAAGTTCTGCTAGCTCCTACAATGAGCAGTTCTTC
NA	TRBV11-1	NA	TRBJ2-5	CASQGEGEETQYF	TGTGCCAGCCAGGGTGAGGGAGAAGAGACCCAGTACTTC
TRBD1	TRBV5-1	NA	TRBJ2-7	CASSLAGQGRYEQYF	TGCGCCAGCAGCTTGGCCGGACAGGGCCGCTACGAGCAGTACTTC
NA	TRBV2	NA	TRBJ2-3	CASTTLRVTDTQYF	TGTGCCAGCACCACTCTCAGGGTCACAGATACGCAGTATTTT
NA	TRBV20-1	NA	TRBJ2-1	CSAEKYNEQFF	TGCAGTGCGGAAAAGTACAATGAGCAGTTCTTC
NA	TRBV6-1	NA	TRBJ2-7	CASSLFYEQYF	TGTGCCAGCAGTTTATTCTACGAGCAGTACTTC
NA	TRBV2	few	TRBJ2-1	CARAPGPQEQFF	TGTGCCAGAGCTCCGGGACCCCAAGAGCAGTTCTTC
NA	TRBV9	once	TRBJ2-1	CASSVDRAPYNEQFF	TGTGCCAGCAGCGTAGACAGGGCACCCTACAATGAGCAGTTCTTC
TRBD2	TRBV10-3	few	TRBJ2-7	CAISELASGFYEQYF	TGTGCCATCAGTGAGTTAGCTAGCGGGTTCTACGAGCAGTACTTC
TRBD1	TRBV29-1	NA	TRBJ1-2	CSVGQGAGYTF	TGCAGCGTTGGACAGGGGGCAGGCTACACCTTC
NA	TRBV5-8	NA	TRBJ2-7	CASSKDRGDEQYF	TGTGCCAGCAGCAAGGACAGAGGGGACGAGCAGTACTTC
NA	TRBV4-3	few	TRBJ2-7	CASSQEGQRNEQYF	TGCGCCAGCAGCCAGGAGGGACAGAGGAACGAGCAGTACTTC
NA	TRBV27	few	TRBJ2-6	CASSSSSSGANVLTF	TGTGCCAGCAGTTCCTCCTCCTCTGGGGCCAACGTCCTGACTTTC